This is a list of T cell receptor beta chains from one sample in a study of blood T cell repertoires in COVID-19. Sequencing was performed with immunoSEQ multiplex PCR; in TCRdb, only in-frame clones are kept and a portion is missing. The table includes 200,000 to 250,000 clones, 70% to 90% detected once. Sequenced input: peripheral blood. The receptors shown here come from a woman in her 70s with COVID-19, enrolled during active disease. CDR3s include the opening cysteine and the closing phenylalanine or tryptophan. The order of the fields is V gene, CDR3 length, clone size, J gene, D gene, CDR3 protein, CDR3 DNA. A D gene is named only where the DNA matches it firmly. Some rows have no size entry. The others give once, few or many, or a class for an expanded clone.

V gene: TRBV5-6; CDR3 length: 14; clone size: NA; J gene: TRBJ1-2; D gene: NA; CDR3 protein: CASSLGRGDYGYTF; CDR3 DNA: TGTGCCAGCAGCTTGGGTCGCGGGGACTATGGCTACACCTTC
V gene: TRBV7-2; CDR3 length: 12; clone size: NA; J gene: TRBJ2-5; D gene: TRBD1; CDR3 protein: CASGTGEETQYF; CDR3 DNA: TGTGCCAGTGGGACAGGGGAAGAGACCCAGTACTTC
V gene: TRBV7-8; CDR3 length: 17; clone size: NA; J gene: TRBJ2-5; D gene: TRBD2; CDR3 protein: CASSLGTSVSVQETQYF; CDR3 DNA: TGTGCCAGCAGCTTGGGGACTAGCGTCAGTGTTCAAGAGACCCAGTACTTC
V gene: TRBV27; CDR3 length: 15; clone size: NA; J gene: TRBJ1-2; D gene: NA; CDR3 protein: CASSEDGTLNYGYTF; CDR3 DNA: TGTGCCAGCAGCGAAGACGGGACACTAAACTATGGCTACACCTTC
V gene: TRBV24-1; CDR3 length: 16; clone size: NA; J gene: TRBJ2-7; D gene: NA; CDR3 protein: CATSDSGTSSSYEQYF; CDR3 DNA: TGTGCCACCAGTGATTCCGGGACATCCAGCTCCTACGAGCAGTACTTC
V gene: TRBV15; CDR3 length: 17; clone size: NA; J gene: TRBJ2-1; D gene: TRBD2; CDR3 protein: CATSRPWNSGGAHEQFF; CDR3 DNA: TGTGCCACCAGCAGACCCTGGAATAGCGGGGGGGCCCATGAGCAGTTCTTC
V gene: TRBV14; CDR3 length: 16; clone size: NA; J gene: TRBJ1-1; D gene: TRBD1; CDR3 protein: CASRQDRGQGNTEAFF; CDR3 DNA: TGTGCCAGCAGGCAAGACAGGGGGCAAGGGAACACTGAAGCTTTCTTT
V gene: TRBV19; CDR3 length: 17; clone size: few; J gene: TRBJ1-1; D gene: TRBD1; CDR3 protein: CASSITRTGLLNTEAFF; CDR3 DNA: TGTGCCAGTAGTATAACCCGGACAGGGCTGCTGAACACTGAAGCTTTCTTT
V gene: TRBV2; CDR3 length: 13; clone size: NA; J gene: TRBJ1-5; D gene: NA; CDR3 protein: CASNVQVNQPQHF; CDR3 DNA: TGTGCCAGCAACGTACAGGTAAATCAGCCCCAGCATTTT
V gene: TRBV2; CDR3 length: 15; clone size: NA; J gene: TRBJ1-4; D gene: TRBD1; CDR3 protein: CASSVQDRAREKLFF; CDR3 DNA: TGTGCCAGCAGTGTACAGGACAGGGCGAGGGAAAAACTGTTTTTT
V gene: TRBV9; CDR3 length: 14; clone size: once; J gene: TRBJ2-2; D gene: NA; CDR3 protein: CASSAGLNTGELFF; CDR3 DNA: TGTGCCAGCAGCGCGGGGTTGAACACCGGGGAGCTGTTTTTT
V gene: TRBV18; CDR3 length: 16; clone size: NA; J gene: TRBJ1-3; D gene: NA; CDR3 protein: CASSPSHSEPGNTIYF; CDR3 DNA: TGTGCCAGCTCACCATCTCATTCGGAGCCGGGAAACACCATATATTTT
V gene: TRBV10-3; CDR3 length: 16; clone size: NA; J gene: TRBJ2-2; D gene: TRBD2; CDR3 protein: CAIRVAGGVSTGELFF; CDR3 DNA: TGTGCCATCAGGGTAGCGGGAGGGGTCAGCACCGGGGAGCTGTTTTTT
V gene: TRBV6-5; CDR3 length: 12; clone size: NA; J gene: TRBJ1-2; D gene: NA; CDR3 protein: CASREVNYGYTF; CDR3 DNA: TGTGCCAGCAGGGAGGTGAACTATGGCTACACCTTC
V gene: TRBV3-1/TRBV3-2; CDR3 length: 17; clone size: NA; J gene: TRBJ1-5; D gene: TRBD1; CDR3 protein: CASSLGTDLGVDQPQHF; CDR3 DNA: TGTGCCAGCAGCCTAGGGACAGACCTAGGTGTCGATCAGCCCCAGCATTTT